The sequence of this T cell receptor (beta chain) was determined in a study of cytomegalovirus exposure and HLA in healthy donors. Whole-study findings and limits: Within a later analysis, the majority of CMV-associated TCR beta chains appeared HLA-restricted. Researchers had no immune exposure information except CMV serostatus available. TCR beta chains numbering roughly 150 were designated cytomegalovirus-associated.

Both 60 Vbeta primers and 13 Jbeta primers went into the PCR. Clones were sequenced by immunoSEQ multiplex PCR, and TCRdb holds only the in-frame ones, with some missing. The sample contains under 150,000 clones, around three quarters of which appear only once. In the case of this clone: Its antigen is as yet unknown.

The CDR3 contains 17 residues. The V and J ends lost 2 bases and 1 base, in that order; junction bases with no gene match: 8. The germline CDR1 and CDR2 sequences are SGDLS and YYNGEE. Sequencing was done on a sample of PBMCs. This clonotype was obtained from a man aged 25-40 years in good health and CMV-seropositive. This chain links TRBV9 with TRBJ2-3; 9 nucleotides agree with TRBD2. The CDR3 loop reads CASSVEGAGGRTDTQYF. CDR3 nucleotide sequence: TGTGCCAGCAGCGTCGAGGGAGCGGGAGGACGCACAGATACGCAGTATTTT. Using reference TRBV9 and TRBJ2-3 for the parts outside the CDR3, the full variable domain is DSGVTQTPKHLITATGQRVTLRCSPRSGDLSVYWYQQSLDQGLQFLIQYYNGEERAKGNILERFSAQQFPDLHSELNLSSLELGDSALYFCASSVEGAGGRTDTQYFGPGTRLTVL.